The T cell receptor beta chain described here comes from a study of shared clonotypes between healthy human individuals. Whole-study results and caveats: Naive CD4 clonotype sharing across several donors was around 5%.

The CD4+ fraction was divided into a CD45RA+ naive subset and a CD45RA-negative memory subset. Per the germline V gene, CDR1 is LNHNV and CDR2 is YYDKDF (reference sequence). This CDR3 region has 14 residues. Unmatched junction bases numbered 0, after V lost 1 base and J lost 3 bases. Profiled with immunoSEQ multiplex PCR; TCRdb holds only in-frame clones, not every one. The sample gives about 2.4 million clones, 93% of which show up once; 0.35% to 0.45% is in the top ten. In the case of this clone: Its antigen is unidentified. The sample carries other DNA sequences with the same CDR3.

The sequencing sample was made of naive CD4+ T cells from PBMCs. The subset is: CD45RA+ positively selected. This TCR derives from a man between 18 and 29 years old in good health. Some clones in this sample may be carry-over from other donors' samples. This chain links TRBV15 with TRBJ2-1, with 7 bases lining up with TRBD1. The CDR3 spells CATSRGDSYNEQFF. In DNA form, the CDR3 reads TGTGCCACCAGCAGAGGGGACAGCTACAATGAGCAGTTCTTC.